This T cell receptor beta chain came from a study of blood T cells in healthy people across ages. The use of a sample-barcoded 5' primer and a J-beta primer mix characterized a second PCR of about 6 to 12 cycles. Each cDNA molecule, via a template-switch adaptor with 12 random nucleotides, was tagged. TCRdb ran MiXCR on the 5' RACE reads and lists one entry per CDR3 protein. The sample has about 1.5 million distinct CDR3 sequences; around 42% are singletons. Regarding the study as a whole: Researchers said unsorted PBMCs prevented a conclusive naive versus antigen-experienced comparison.

To note about this clonotype: No antigen is known for it.

With V trimmed by 1 base and J by 4 bases, 7 bases remained unmatched. The CDR3 has 16 amino acids. Germline CDR1 and CDR2: SGHTA and FQGNSA. The sequenced sample consisted of blood. The receptor comes from a young woman in good health. The V gene is TRBV7-2, the J gene TRBJ2-5, with 9 bases lining up with TRBD2. The CDR3 here is CASSLESGLARETQYF. CDR3 in DNA: TGTGCCAGCAGCTTAGAGTCGGGACTAGCAAGAGAGACCCAGTACTTC.